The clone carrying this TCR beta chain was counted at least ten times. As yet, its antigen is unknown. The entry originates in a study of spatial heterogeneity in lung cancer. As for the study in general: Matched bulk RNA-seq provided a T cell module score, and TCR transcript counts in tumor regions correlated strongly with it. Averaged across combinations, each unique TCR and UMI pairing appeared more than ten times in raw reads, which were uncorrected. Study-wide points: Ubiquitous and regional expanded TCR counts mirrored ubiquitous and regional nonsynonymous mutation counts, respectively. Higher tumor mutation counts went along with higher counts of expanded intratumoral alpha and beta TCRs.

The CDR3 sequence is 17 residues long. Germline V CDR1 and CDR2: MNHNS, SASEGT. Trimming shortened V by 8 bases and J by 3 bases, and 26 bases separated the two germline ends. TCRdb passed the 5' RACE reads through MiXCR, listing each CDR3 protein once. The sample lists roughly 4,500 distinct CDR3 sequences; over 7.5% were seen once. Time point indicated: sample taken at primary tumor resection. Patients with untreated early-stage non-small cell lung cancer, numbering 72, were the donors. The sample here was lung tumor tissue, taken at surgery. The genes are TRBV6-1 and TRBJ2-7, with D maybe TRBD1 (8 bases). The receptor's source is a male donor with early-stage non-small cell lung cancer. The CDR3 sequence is CASWRTGSREGDYEQYF. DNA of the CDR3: TGTGCCAGCTGGCGGACAGGGAGTAGGGAGGGCGACTACGAGCAGTACTTC.